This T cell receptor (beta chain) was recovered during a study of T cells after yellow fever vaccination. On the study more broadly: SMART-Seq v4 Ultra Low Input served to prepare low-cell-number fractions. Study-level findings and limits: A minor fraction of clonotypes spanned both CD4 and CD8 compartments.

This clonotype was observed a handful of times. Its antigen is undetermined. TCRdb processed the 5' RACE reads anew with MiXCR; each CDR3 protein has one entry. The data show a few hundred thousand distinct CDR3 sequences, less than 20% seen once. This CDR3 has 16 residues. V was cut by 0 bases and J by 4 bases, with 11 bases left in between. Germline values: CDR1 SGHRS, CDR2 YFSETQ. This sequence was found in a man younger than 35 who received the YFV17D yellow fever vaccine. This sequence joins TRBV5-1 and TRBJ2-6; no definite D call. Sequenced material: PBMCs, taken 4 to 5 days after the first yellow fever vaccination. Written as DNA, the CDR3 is TGCGCCAGCAGCTTGGATGGGATCACCGGGGCCAACGTCCTGACTTTC. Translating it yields CASSLDGITGANVLTF.